The next 8 T cell receptor beta chains were all read from a single sample in a study of shared clonotypes between healthy human individuals. The repertoire was sequenced with immunoSEQ multiplex PCR; TCRdb's copy has only in-frame clones and lacks some. Of approximately 2.5 million clones in the sample, 90% to 95% were seen once. Sequenced: naive CD4+ T cells sorted from blood. Subset here: CD45RA+ positively selected. The receptors were gathered from a man aged 18-30 years in good health.

The genes are TRBV30 and TRBJ1-2, with D perhaps TRBD1 (5 bases). CDR3 size: 13 residues. V was clipped by 4 bases and J by 8 bases, with 17 bases between them. Per the germline V gene, CDR1 is GTSNPN and CDR2 is SVGIG (reference sequence). The CDR3 region is CAWKRHQGRGYTF. CDR3 sequence (DNA): TGTGCCTGGAAACGACATCAGGGAAGAGGCTACACCTTC. Full variable domain (missing parts from reference TRBV30 and TRBJ1-2): SQTIHQWPATLVQPVGSPLSLECTVEGTSNPNLYWYRQAAGRGLQLLFYSVGIGQISSEVPQNLSASRPQDRQFILSSKKLLLSDSGFYLCAWKRHQGRGYTFGSGTRLTVV.

This sequence joins TRBV19 and TRBJ2-3, with D uncertain. The germline CDR1 and CDR2 sequences are LNHDA and SQIVND (reference sequence). V was shortened by 3 bases and J by 2 bases, with 12 bases between the two germline ends. This CDR3 has 15 amino acids. CDR3 in DNA: TGTGCCAGTAGTATCACCGATTCCCCCACAGATACGCAGTATTTT. Its protein is CASSITDSPTDTQYF.

This clone was seen a single time. This sequence joins TRBV6-4 and TRBJ2-7; no definite D call. This CDR3 spans 12 amino acids. Germline V gene lookup returns CDR1 MRHNA and CDR2 SNTAGT. The V gene lost 3 bases and the J gene lost 5 bases, with 8 bases spanning the gap. CDR3 loop: CASSDPRDEQYF. Written as DNA, the CDR3 is TGTGCCAGCAGTGATCCAAGGGACGAGCAGTACTTC.

The CDR3 here is CASSQTISTLVGIYRYF. The CDR3 DNA reads TGTGCCAGCAGCCAAACCATCTCGACGCTAGTGGGAATATATCGTTACTTC. The chain links TRBV5-8 to TRBJ2-5; D gene ambiguous. Trimming shortened V by 4 bases and J by 14 bases, and 33 bases separated the two germline ends. The CDR3 runs to 17 residues. Germline lookup yields CDR1 SGHTS and CDR2 YDEGEE.

The V and J genes are TRBV4-1 and TRBJ2-2; 9 bases fit TRBD1. CDR1 MGHRA and CDR2 YSYEKL come from the germline V gene. The junction had 10 bases not matched to a gene; V was cut back by 2 bases and J by 6 bases. This CDR3 is built from 17 residues. The CDR3 spells CASSQSRTGEGSGELFF. The CDR3 DNA sequence: TGCGCCAGCAGCCAATCCCGGACAGGGGAAGGATCCGGGGAGCTGTTTTTT.

The chain is built from TRBV20-1 and TRBJ1-1; D gene unclear. In germline, CDR1 is DFQATT, CDR2 SNEGSKA (reference sequence). This CDR3 region has 11 residues. V lost 5 bases, J lost 0 bases, and 4 bases lay in between. DNA of the CDR3: TGCAGTGCTTTTATGAACACTGAAGCTTTCTTT. It specifies CSAFMNTEAFF.

This chain connects TRBV5-6 to TRBJ2-5, with 8 positions matching TRBD2. Germline V gives CDR1 SGHDT, CDR2 YYEEEE. The CDR3 runs 16 residues. V was clipped by 0 bases and J by 1 base; unmatched bases: 5. Here the CDR3 DNA reads TGTGCCAGCAGCTTGGAGGCTAGCGGGCGCCAAGAGACCCAGTACTTC. It translates to CASSLEASGRQETQYF.

The rearrangement joins TRBV5-1 to TRBJ1-2, with D unclear. Germline V gene data show CDR1 as SGHRS and CDR2 as YFSETQ. The CDR3 totals 15 residues. The V end was cut by 3 bases, the J end by 4 bases, with 16 bases between. The CDR3 here is CASSSLREASYGYTF. The CDR3 DNA reads TGCGCCAGCAGCTCCTTAAGGGAGGCGAGCTATGGCTACACCTTC.